Shown below are 2 T cell receptor beta chains from a single sample sequenced in a study of beta chain features in type 1 diabetes. TCRB transcripts that were expressed got sequenced, as all of the isolated RNA had been reverse transcribed. Only in-frame clones appear in the TCRdb table, and some are missing; sequencing was by immunoSEQ multiplex PCR. The data contain 300,000 or so clones, approximately 8% of them seen just once; the ten biggest clones take up less than 0.5%. The source material was central memory CD4+ T cells from blood. The receptors were sampled from a woman aged 18-29 years in good health.

This clone was seen many times. This chain connects TRBV28 to TRBJ1-4; D not certain. In germline, CDR1 is MDHEN, CDR2 SYDVKM. This CDR3 is 15 amino acids long. V lost 5 bases to trimming and J lost 0 bases, with 10 bases between them. CDR3 in amino acids: CASSPPRATNEKLFF. Here the CDR3 DNA reads TGTGCCAGCAGTCCCCCTCGGGCAACTAATGAAAAACTGTTTTTT.

This clone was detected only a few times. The chain links TRBV27 to TRBJ1-4, with D maybe TRBD1 (5 bases). The germline CDR1 and CDR2 sequences are MNHEY and SMNVEV (reference sequence). V lost 4 bases and J 5 bases, leaving 23 bases between the germline ends. The CDR3 extends over 18 amino acids. The CDR3 DNA reads as TGTGCCAGCAGTTCCTTGACAGCAGGGAGGTTTTCCAATGAAAAACTGTTTTTT. This sequence encodes CASSSLTAGRFSNEKLFF. The variable domain in full, completed from reference TRBV27 and TRBJ1-4, reads EAQVTQNPRYLITVTGKKLTVTCSQNMNHEYMSWYRQDPGLGLRQIYYSMNVEVTDKGDVPEGYKVSRKEKRNFPLILESPSPNQTSLYFCASSSLTAGRFSNEKLFFGSGTQLSVL.